This entry describes one TCR beta chain. The antigen remains undetermined. The data stem from a study of T cell repertoires in cytomegalovirus infection. Study-level information: Indications came from public TCR beta signatures; they pointed to CMV infection and to a matching HLA type. Broader study findings: Carriage of CMV together with the relevant HLA was identifiable through cumulative public TCR beta family frequency. HLA-C-restricted CMV clonotypes gave the most frequent clonotype in two of eight donors.

TCRdb itself ran the reads through MiXCR, one entry per CDR3 protein. The repertoire holds 150,000 to 200,000 distinct CDR3 sequences, with roughly 17% as singletons. Germline assignment: CDR1 DFQATT and CDR2 SNEGSKA (reference sequence). The V gene lost 0 bases and the J gene lost 0 bases, with 9 bases spanning the gap. The CDR3 runs to 14 residues. The sequence was collected from a human donor in good health (CMV status not recorded). Some clones in this sample may be carry-over from other donors' samples. The V and J genes are TRBV20-1 and TRBJ2-7, with a possible D match to TRBD2 (5 bases). The source material was CD8+ T cells from PBMCs. CDR3 region: CSARDEGSSYEQYF. The DNA for the CDR3 is TGCAGTGCTAGAGATGAGGGCAGCTCCTACGAGCAGTACTTC.